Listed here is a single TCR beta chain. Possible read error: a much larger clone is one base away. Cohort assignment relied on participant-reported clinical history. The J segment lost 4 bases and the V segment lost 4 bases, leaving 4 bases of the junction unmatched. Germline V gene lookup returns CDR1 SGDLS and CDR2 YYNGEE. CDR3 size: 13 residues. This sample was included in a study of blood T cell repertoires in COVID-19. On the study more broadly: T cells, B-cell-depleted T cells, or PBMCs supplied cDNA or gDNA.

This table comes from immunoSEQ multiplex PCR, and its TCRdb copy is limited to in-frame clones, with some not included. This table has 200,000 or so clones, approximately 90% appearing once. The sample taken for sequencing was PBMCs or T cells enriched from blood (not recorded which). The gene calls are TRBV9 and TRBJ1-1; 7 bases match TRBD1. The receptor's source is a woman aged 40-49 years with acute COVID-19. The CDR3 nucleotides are TGTGCCAGCAGCTTAACAGGGGTCACTGAAGCTTTCTTT. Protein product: CASSLTGVTEAFF.